These 13 T cell receptor beta chains came from one sample sequenced in a study of T cell changes during pregnancy in multiple sclerosis. Libraries were prepared by immunoSEQ multiplex PCR; TCRdb keeps only in-frame clonotypes and omits some of them. The table lists about 11,000 clones, about 95% of them singletons. The sample consisted of CD4+ T cells from peripheral blood mononuclear cells, taken before pregnancy. These receptors were collected from a female donor with multiple sclerosis, enrolled in a pregnancy study.

This chain links TRBV7-9 with TRBJ2-7, with D perhaps TRBD1 (6 bases). CDR3 length equals 16 residues. V lost 5 bases and J 1 base, leaving 18 bases between the germline ends. The germline V gene encodes CDR1 SEHNR and CDR2 FQNEAQ (reference sequence). In nucleotides, the CDR3 is TGTGCCAGCAGCCCTCGGACAGTATTAACTTCCTACGAGCAGTACTTC. Protein product: CASSPRTVLTSYEQYF.

CDR3 region: CASSLGLPGLADNEQFF. CDR3 DNA: TGTGCCAGCAGCTTAGGACTTCCGGGACTAGCGGACAATGAGCAGTTCTTC. The V and J genes are TRBV7-3 and TRBJ2-1; 11 bases map to TRBD2. Germline loops: CDR1 SGHTA, CDR2 FQGTGA. This CDR3 region has 17 residues. V lost 2 bases, J lost 5 bases, and 8 bases stayed unmatched.

The chain links TRBV28 to TRBJ1-4; 8 positions match TRBD1. With V trimmed by 3 bases and J by 7 bases, 4 bases remained unmatched. CDR1 MDHEN and CDR2 SYDVKM come from the germline V gene. CDR3 length equals 14 residues. The CDR3 loop is CASSLQGAGEKLFF. The CDR3 DNA reads as TGTGCCAGCAGTTTGCAGGGGGCGGGTGAAAAACTGTTTTTT.

The J gene is TRBJ2-7, the V gene TRBV5-6, with 8 bases that match TRBD2. Germline values: CDR1 SGHDT, CDR2 YYEEEE. Trimming at V came to 1 base and at J to 2 bases, leaving 8 bases not matched to a gene. The CDR3 covers 16 residues. In nucleotides, the CDR3 is TGTGCCAGCAGCTTGACCGGGGGGGCCGCAGCCTACGAGCAGTACTTC. Protein sequence: CASSLTGGAAAYEQYF.

The genes are TRBV2 and TRBJ2-7; 7 bases map to TRBD1. CDR3 length equals 12 residues. Per germline, CDR1 SNHLY and CDR2 FYNNEI. Trimming took 5 bases from V and 7 from J; bases not matched to a gene: 5. The CDR3 coding sequence is TGTGCCAGCAGTCCGACAGGGCAAGAGCAGTACTTC. This codes for CASSPTGQEQYF. Filled out from reference TRBV2 and TRBJ2-7, the complete variable domain reads EPEVTQTPSHQVTQMGQEVILRCVPISNHLYFYWYRQILGQKVEFLVSFYNNEISEKSEIFDDQFSVERPDGSNFTLKIRSTKLEDSAMYFCASSPTGQEQYFGPGTRLTVT.

The CDR3 bases are TGTGCCAGCTCATTTCGCCGGGCTGGGGGCTTTAGCACAGATACGCAGTATTTT. Translation gives CASSFRRAGGFSTDTQYF. The chain joins TRBV18 to TRBJ2-3; possible D gene TRBD1, 6 bases. Germline CDR1 KGHSH, CDR2 LQKENI. The CDR3 is 18 residues long. Trimming took off 5 bases at V and 0 bases at J, with 21 bases between the two ends. Full variable domain (outside the CDR3, taken from reference TRBV18 and TRBJ2-3): NAGVMQNPRHLVRRRGQEARLRCSPMKGHSHVYWYRQLPEEGLKFMVYLQKENIIDESGMPKERFSAEFPKEGPSILRIQQVVRGDSAAYFCASSFRRAGGFSTDTQYFGPGTRLTVL.

The genes are TRBV29-1 and TRBJ2-6; D is unresolved. This CDR3 comprises 15 residues. The germline gives CDR1 SQVTM, CDR2 ANQGSEA. The V gene lost 4 bases and the J gene lost 1 base, with 11 bases spanning the gap. The CDR3 DNA is TGCAGCGTTGCACAGATTGAGTCTGGGGCCAACGTCCTGACTTTC. As protein: CSVAQIESGANVLTF.

The rearrangement links TRBV28 to TRBJ2-7; 8 bases are shared with TRBD1. CDR3 length equals 15 residues. Germline V gene sequence: CDR1 MDHEN, CDR2 SYDVKM. Trimming at V came to 3 bases and at J to 7 bases, leaving 11 bases not matched to a gene. CDR3 coding DNA: TGTGCCAGCAGTTTTGGACAGGGTCTTCCTAGGGAGCAGTACTTC. Protein sequence: CASSFGQGLPREQYF.

The CDR3 DNA sequence: TGTGCCAGTAGTATAGGACAGGGGAGCACAGATACGCAGTATTTT. Translation: CASSIGQGSTDTQYF. The chain uses TRBV19 and TRBJ2-3, with 8 bases matching TRBD1. Germline lookup yields CDR1 LNHDA and CDR2 SQIVND (reference sequence). CDR3 length equals 15 residues. V shed 1 base, J shed 0 bases, and the junction held 0 bases outside the gene matches.

V and J are TRBV27 and TRBJ2-1; D is possibly TRBD2 (6 bases). Germline loops: CDR1 MNHEY, CDR2 SMNVEV (reference sequence). The CDR3 contains 15 residues. V was clipped by 5 bases and J by 5 bases, with 16 bases between them. CDR3 sequence reads: CASSPRGSADNEQFF. CDR3 nucleotide sequence: TGTGCCAGCAGTCCCCGGGGGTCCGCCGACAATGAGCAGTTCTTC.

The chain has TRBV9 and TRBJ2-1, with D possibly matching TRBD2 (6 bases). This CDR3 has 15 amino acids. The V gene lost 1 base and the J gene lost 3 bases, with 11 bases spanning the gap. Germline V gene lookup returns CDR1 SGDLS and CDR2 YYNGEE. Here the CDR3 reads CASSVWDSNYNEQFF. CDR3 DNA: TGTGCCAGCAGCGTATGGGACTCGAACTACAATGAGCAGTTCTTC.

The genes are TRBV5-6 and TRBJ2-1; D is perhaps TRBD1 (7 bases). Per germline, CDR1 SGHDT and CDR2 YYEEEE. This CDR3 region has 14 residues. V shed 4 bases and J shed 6 bases, with 14 bases lying between them. The CDR3 spells CASSLGRGANEQFF. The CDR3 coding sequence is TGTGCCAGCAGCCTGGGCAGGGGGGCCAATGAGCAGTTCTTC.

This chain joins TRBV28 and TRBJ1-3; perhaps TRBD1 as D (5 bases). This CDR3 region has 14 residues. Trimming left V 6 bases short and J 3 bases short, with 12 bases between. The germline V gene has CDR1 MDHEN and CDR2 SYDVKM. Written as DNA, the CDR3 is TGTGCCAGCAGCCCCACAGGTTTTGGAAACACCATATATTTT. Translated: CASSPTGFGNTIYF.